Below are 13 T cell receptor beta chains sequenced from a single sample in a study of cytomegalovirus exposure and HLA in healthy donors. Both 60 Vbeta primers and 13 Jbeta primers went into the PCR. The protocol was immunoSEQ multiplex PCR, while the TCRdb copy is restricted to in-frame clones and leaves out a portion. The repertoire includes 200,000 or so clones, about 75% of them detected once, and roughly 1.9% sits in the top ten. Sequenced material: PBMCs. The source of these receptors is a man younger than 30 in good health and CMV-seronegative.

The chain carries TRBV27 and TRBJ2-6; TRBD1 matches 8 bases. Germline V CDR1 and CDR2: MNHEY, SMNVEV (reference sequence). V shed 6 bases, J shed 2 bases, and the junction held 3 bases outside the gene matches. The CDR3 has 15 residues. CDR3 residues: CASRQTGAGANVLTF. CDR3 DNA sequence: TGTGCCAGCAGGCAGACAGGGGCTGGGGCCAACGTCCTGACTTTC.

This clone was recorded only once. The chain has TRBV7-2 and TRBJ2-5; TRBD2 might be the D (5 bases). Trimming pared 1 base from V and 1 base from J, leaving 7 bases between. From germline, CDR1 is SGHTA and CDR2 FQGNSA. The CDR3 runs to 14 residues. CDR3 nucleotides: TGTGCCAGCAGCTTAGGAGGGATCCAAGAGACCCAGTACTTC. It specifies CASSLGGIQETQYF.

The chain couples TRBV27 to TRBJ2-7; D not resolved. CDR3 size: 13 residues. V lost 2 bases and J lost 1, with 6 bases in between. Germline-derived CDR1 and CDR2 are MNHEY and SMNVEV (reference sequence). CDR3: CASSLTSSYEQYF. As DNA, the CDR3 is TGTGCCAGCAGTTTAACCAGTTCCTACGAGCAGTACTTC.

The V call is TRBV6-5, the J call TRBJ1-1; D possibly corresponds to TRBD1 (6 bases). Trimming took off 10 bases at V and 10 bases at J, with 28 bases between the two ends. The CDR3 has 15 residues. The germline gives CDR1 MNHEY, CDR2 SVGAGI. In nucleotides, the CDR3 is TGTGCCACCACTCCCGGACCAAGGGGGGGGGCTAGAGCTTTCTTT. It translates to CATTPGPRGGARAFF.

V gene TRBV2 combines with J gene TRBJ2-5; D unresolved. Matching the DNA end better, TRBJ2-7 makes the J call doubtful. The germline V gene has CDR1 SNHLY and CDR2 FYNNEI. The length of the CDR3 is 13 residues. The CDR3 here is CASSPRNSYEQYF. CDR3 DNA: TGTGCCAGCAGTCCAAGAAACTCCTACGAGCAGTACTTC.

The rearrangement uses TRBV18 and TRBJ2-6; 9 bases line up with TRBD1. The germline CDR1 and CDR2 sequences are KGHSH and LQKENI. The CDR3 extends over 19 amino acids. With 2 bases clipped from V and 0 bases from J, the junction kept 8 bases outside the gene matches. The CDR3 loop is CASSPVPGQGTSGANVLTF. The CDR3 DNA is TGTGCCAGCTCACCAGTCCCGGGACAGGGAACCTCTGGGGCCAACGTCCTGACTTTC.

This chain connects TRBV28 to TRBJ1-1; no reliable D call. V was trimmed by 2 bases and J by 2 bases, leaving 12 bases between them. Germline CDR1 is MDHEN and CDR2 is SYDVKM. CDR3 length: 15 residues. The CDR3 coding sequence is TGTGCCAGCAGTTTAGTATCCGTACACAACACTGAAGCTTTCTTT. Translation: CASSLVSVHNTEAFF.

The V call is TRBV6-5, the J call TRBJ2-2, with D maybe TRBD1 (6 bases). The J call is in doubt because the DNA end fits TRBJ1-3 better. Germline V CDR1 and CDR2: MNHEY, SVGAGI. This CDR3 region has 13 residues. The DNA of the CDR3 is TGTGCCAGTCAGGGGTCCCCTGGAAACACCATATATTTT. Translation gives CASQGSPGNTIYF.

The chain has TRBV5-8 and TRBJ2-7, with D tentatively TRBD1 (6 bases). From germline, CDR1 is SGHTS and CDR2 YDEGEE. The V gene lost 0 bases and the J gene lost 2 bases, with 12 bases spanning the gap. This CDR3 comprises 15 residues. This CDR3 reads CASSLGTATTYEQYF. DNA for the CDR3: TGTGCCAGCAGCTTGGGGACAGCGACCACCTACGAGCAGTACTTC.

With respect to this clone: One end of the junction does not line up with germline, which may come from a read error. The CDR3 reads CSSSLVDGEETQYF. For the CDR3, the DNA is TGTTCCAGCAGCTTAGTAGACGGAGAAGAGACCCAGTACTTC. The chain employs TRBV7-9 and TRBJ2-5; D call uncertain. CDR1 SEHNR and CDR2 FQNEAQ come from the germline V gene (reference sequence). The CDR3 is 14 amino acids.

The chain recombines TRBV28 with TRBJ2-7; D is uncertain. Germline CDR1 and CDR2: MDHEN and SYDVKM. Trimming pared 1 base from V and 6 bases from J, leaving 16 bases between. The CDR3 covers 15 residues. CDR3 sequence (DNA): TGTGCCAGCAGTTTATTGGTCAGGTCTGCCGGCGAGCAGTACTTC. Amino acid sequence: CASSLLVRSAGEQYF.

In DNA form, the CDR3 reads TGTGCCAGCAGTGGGACTAGCGGGGGAGTTAGCACAGATACGCAGTATTTT. This codes for CASSGTSGGVSTDTQYF. The chain uses TRBV2 and TRBJ2-3; 13 bases are a match to TRBD2. Losses at the gene ends were 4 bases for V and 0 bases for J; bases not matched to a gene: 4. This CDR3 has 17 amino acids. The germline CDR1 and CDR2 sequences are SNHLY and FYNNEI.

The chain recombines TRBV11-2 with TRBJ1-5; 7 bases are a match to TRBD1. V lost 2 bases to trimming and J lost 5 bases; unmatched junction nucleotides: 9. CDR3 length equals 16 residues. Germline lookup yields CDR1 SGHAT and CDR2 FQNNGV. The CDR3 spells CASSLSSAQGHQPQHF. The CDR3 nucleotides are TGTGCCAGCAGCTTAAGTTCGGCACAGGGGCATCAGCCCCAGCATTTT.